This T cell receptor (beta chain) was identified during a study of CD8 T cells in ankylosing spondylitis. In this sample, this clonotype turned up a few times. TCRdb re-analysed the 5' RACE reads in MiXCR, keeping a single row per CDR3 protein. The table lists about 170,000 distinct CDR3 sequences, 18% of them singletons. Germline V lookup: CDR1 SGHNT, CDR2 YYREEE (reference sequence). After removal of 4 bases from V and 0 bases from J, the junction contained 6 bases not matched to a gene. The CDR3 has 16 amino acids. This clonotype was sampled from a male donor with ankylosing spondylitis or in good health (not recorded which). The sequenced sample was blood, either unsorted or a sorted T cell fraction (not recorded which). The chain carries TRBV5-4 and TRBJ1-2; 10 bases align to TRBD1. The CDR3 spells CASSPGQGYTNYGYTF. CDR3 DNA sequence: TGTGCCAGCAGCCCGGGACAGGGGTACACTAACTATGGCTACACCTTC.